This T cell receptor (beta chain) was sequenced in a study of blood T cell repertoires in COVID-19. Study context: Donors of Cohort 3 who recovered were those that had two negative PCRs, clearance, or symptom resolution.

Here immunoSEQ multiplex PCR was the method, and the copy in TCRdb shows in-frame clones only, minus some. Of a few hundred thousand clones listed, 88% are singletons. Participants, about 18 to 100 years old, spanned around 25 US areas. Which cohort a participant joined came from the clinical history participants gave. Germline lookup yields CDR1 SGHNT and CDR2 YENEEA. There are 19 residues in the CDR3. The J segment lost 2 bases and the V segment lost 3 bases, leaving 10 bases of the junction unmatched. The sequenced sample was PBMCs or T cells enriched from blood (not recorded which). The rearrangement joins TRBV11-3 to TRBJ2-3; 14 bases agree with TRBD2. The origin of this receptor is a woman aged 60-75 years in a cohort exposed to, infected with or recovered from COVID-19 (not recorded which). The CDR3 spells CASSLGSPGLAGVTDTQYF. Here the CDR3 DNA reads TGTGCCAGCAGCTTGGGTTCGCCGGGACTAGCGGGAGTCACAGATACGCAGTATTTT.